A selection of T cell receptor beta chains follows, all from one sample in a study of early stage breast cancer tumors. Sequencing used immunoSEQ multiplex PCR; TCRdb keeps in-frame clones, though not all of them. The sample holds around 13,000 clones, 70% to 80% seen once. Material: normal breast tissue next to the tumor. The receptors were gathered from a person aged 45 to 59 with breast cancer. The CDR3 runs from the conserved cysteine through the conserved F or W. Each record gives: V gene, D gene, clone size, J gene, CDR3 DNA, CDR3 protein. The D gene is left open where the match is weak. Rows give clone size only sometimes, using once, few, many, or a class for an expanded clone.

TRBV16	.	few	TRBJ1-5	TGTGCCAGCAGCCACGGGGAGGGGAACCAGCATTTT	CASSHGEGNQHF
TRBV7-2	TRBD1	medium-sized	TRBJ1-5	TGTGCCAGCAGCCCCAGGGGGTCGGGCAATCAGCCCCAGCATTTT	CASSPRGSGNQPQHF
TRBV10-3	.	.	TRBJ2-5	TGTGCCATCAGCGACGGTATACAAGAGACCCAGTACTTC	CAISDGIQETQYF
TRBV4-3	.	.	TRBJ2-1	TGCGCCAGCAGCCAAGACCAGGACGGCCACAATGAGCAGTTCTTC	CASSQDQDGHNEQFF
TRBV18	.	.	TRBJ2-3	TGTGCCAGCTCACCTGTCCCGGGAGTCTCAGATACGCAGTATTTT	CASSPVPGVSDTQYF
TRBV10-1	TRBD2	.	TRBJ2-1	TGCGCCAGCAGTAACGGACTAGCGGGATCTTCTTACAATGAGCAGTTCTTC	CASSNGLAGSSYNEQFF
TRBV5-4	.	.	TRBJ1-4	TGTGCCAGCAGCTTAACCGGGAGGCGTAATGAAAAACTGTTTTTT	CASSLTGRRNEKLFF
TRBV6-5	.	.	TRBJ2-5	TGTGCCAGCAGACAGGGACTACAGGCAGAGACCCAGTACTTC	CASRQGLQAETQYF
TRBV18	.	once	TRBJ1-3	TGTGCCAGCTCACCACCGTTTTCACTCCTGGCCGGAAACACCATATATTTT	CASSPPFSLLAGNTIYF
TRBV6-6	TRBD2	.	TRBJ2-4	TGTGCCAGCAGTTTTGGCGGGAGAAACATTCAGTACTTC	CASSFGGRNIQYF
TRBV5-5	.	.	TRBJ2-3	TGTGCCAGCAGCCAAGATCTTCCCCCCCCAGATACGCAGTATTTT	CASSQDLPPPDTQYF
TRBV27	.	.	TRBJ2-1	TGTGCCAGCGCCACCGGAGTCCAAGGGAGCTACAATGAGCAGTTCTTC	CASATGVQGSYNEQFF
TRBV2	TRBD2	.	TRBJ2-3	TGTGCCAGCGGCGGGGGGGGCACAGATACGCAGTATTTT	CASGGGGTDTQYF
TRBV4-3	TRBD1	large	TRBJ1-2	TGCGCCAGCAGCCAATCTCGGACAGGGCGACCCTATGGCTACACCTTC	CASSQSRTGRPYGYTF
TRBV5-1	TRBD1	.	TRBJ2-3	TGCGCCAGCAGCTCCTGGGACAGGGGGACAGATACGCAGTATTTT	CASSSWDRGTDTQYF
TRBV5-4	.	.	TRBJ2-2	TGTGCCAGCAGCTTGGGTACGGACACCGGGGAGCTGTTTTTT	CASSLGTDTGELFF
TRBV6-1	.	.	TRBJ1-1	TGTGCCAGCAGTGAAGGGCAGGTGCAAGTATCTTTCTTT	CASSEGQVQVSFF
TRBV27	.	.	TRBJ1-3	TGTGCCAGCAGCCCGGGCTCTGGAAACACCATATATTTT	CASSPGSGNTIYF